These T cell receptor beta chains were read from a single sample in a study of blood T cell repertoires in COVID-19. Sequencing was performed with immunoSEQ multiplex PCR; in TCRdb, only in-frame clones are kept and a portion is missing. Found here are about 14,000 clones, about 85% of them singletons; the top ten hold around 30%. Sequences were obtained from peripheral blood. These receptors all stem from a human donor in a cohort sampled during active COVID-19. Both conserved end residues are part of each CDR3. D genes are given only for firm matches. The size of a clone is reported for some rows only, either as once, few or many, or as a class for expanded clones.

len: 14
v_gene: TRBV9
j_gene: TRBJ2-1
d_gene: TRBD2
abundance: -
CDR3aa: CASGEAGGLNEQFF
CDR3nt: TGTGCCTCCGGGGAAGCGGGAGGGCTCAATGAGCAGTTCTTC

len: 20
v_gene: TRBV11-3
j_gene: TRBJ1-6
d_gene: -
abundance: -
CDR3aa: CASSLKERGWSPSEDSPLHF
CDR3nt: TGTGCCAGCAGCCTTAAAGAGAGAGGGTGGAGCCCCTCGGAGGATTCACCCCTCCACTTT

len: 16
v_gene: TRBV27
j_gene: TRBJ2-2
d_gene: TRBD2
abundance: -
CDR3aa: CASSPSGRAYTGELFF
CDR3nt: TGTGCCAGCAGTCCTAGCGGGAGGGCCTATACCGGGGAGCTGTTTTTT

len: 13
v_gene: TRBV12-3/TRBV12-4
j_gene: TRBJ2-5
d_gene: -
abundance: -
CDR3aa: CASSLSGAAGQYF
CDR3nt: TGTGCCAGCAGTTTGAGTGGGGCCGCTGGCCAGTACTTC

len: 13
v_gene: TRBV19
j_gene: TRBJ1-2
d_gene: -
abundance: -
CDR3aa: CASTIGREDGYTF
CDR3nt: TGTGCCAGTACCATCGGACGGGAAGATGGCTACACCTTC

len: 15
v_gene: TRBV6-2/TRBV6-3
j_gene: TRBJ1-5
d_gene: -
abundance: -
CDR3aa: CASSYRRRGDQPQHF
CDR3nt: TGTGCCAGCAGTTACAGACGAAGAGGAGATCAGCCCCAGCATTTT

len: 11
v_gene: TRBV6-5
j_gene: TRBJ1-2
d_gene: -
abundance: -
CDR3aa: CASSTGGAHTF
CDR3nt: TGTGCCAGCAGTACGGGCGGGGCCCACACCTTC

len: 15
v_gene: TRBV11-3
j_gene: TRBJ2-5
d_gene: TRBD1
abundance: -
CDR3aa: CASSHPGGQGETQYF
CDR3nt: TGTGCCAGCAGCCACCCCGGGGGACAGGGTGAGACCCAGTACTTC

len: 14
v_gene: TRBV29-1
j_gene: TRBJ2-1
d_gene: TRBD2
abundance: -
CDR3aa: CSVSAGGPDNEQFF
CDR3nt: TGCAGCGTTTCAGCGGGAGGGCCCGACAATGAGCAGTTCTTC

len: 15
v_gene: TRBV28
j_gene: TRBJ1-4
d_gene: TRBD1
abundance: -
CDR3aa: CASSLRTGTNEKLFF
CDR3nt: TGTGCCAGCAGTTTAAGGACAGGGACTAATGAAAAACTGTTTTTT

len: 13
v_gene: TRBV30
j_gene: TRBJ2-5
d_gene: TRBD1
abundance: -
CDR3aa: CAWSTGTGETQYF
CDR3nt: TGTGCCTGGAGTACCGGGACAGGAGAGACCCAGTACTTC

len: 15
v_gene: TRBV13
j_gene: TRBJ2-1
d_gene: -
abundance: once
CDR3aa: CASSLPATSYNEQFF
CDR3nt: TGTGCCAGCAGCTTACCAGCGACCTCCTACAATGAGCAGTTCTTC

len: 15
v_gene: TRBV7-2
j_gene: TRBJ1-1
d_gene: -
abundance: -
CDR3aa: CASNRGWGKITEAFF
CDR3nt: TGTGCCAGCAATCGGGGATGGGGAAAGATTACTGAAGCTTTCTTT

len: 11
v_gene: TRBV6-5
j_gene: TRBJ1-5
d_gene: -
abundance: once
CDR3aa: CASRLNQPQHF
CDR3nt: TGTGCCAGCAGACTTAATCAGCCCCAGCATTTT

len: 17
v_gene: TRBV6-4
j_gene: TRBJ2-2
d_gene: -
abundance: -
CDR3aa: CASSDNHRAENTGELFF
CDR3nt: TGTGCCAGCAGTGATAATCACAGGGCTGAAAACACCGGGGAGCTGTTTTTT

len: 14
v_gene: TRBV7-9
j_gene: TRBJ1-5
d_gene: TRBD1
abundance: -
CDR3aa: CASSTGQGIQPQHF
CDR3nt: TGTGCCAGCAGCACAGGACAGGGTATTCAGCCCCAGCATTTT

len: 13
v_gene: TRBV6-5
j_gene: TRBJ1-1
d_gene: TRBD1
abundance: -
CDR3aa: CASSSGGRTEAFF
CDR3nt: TGTGCCAGCAGTTCAGGGGGAAGGACTGAAGCTTTCTTT

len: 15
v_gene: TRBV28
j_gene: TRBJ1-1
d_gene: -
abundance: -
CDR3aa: CASSLFTGPPTEAFF
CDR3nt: TGTGCCAGCAGTCTCTTTACTGGGCCTCCCACTGAAGCTTTCTTT

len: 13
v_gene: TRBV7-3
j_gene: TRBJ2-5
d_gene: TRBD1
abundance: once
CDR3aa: CASSPTGVETQYF
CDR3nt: TGTGCCAGCAGCCCGACAGGGGTCGAGACCCAGTACTTC

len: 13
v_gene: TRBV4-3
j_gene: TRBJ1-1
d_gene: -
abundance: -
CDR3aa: CASRQFMNTEAFF
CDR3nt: TGCGCCAGCAGGCAGTTTATGAACACTGAAGCTTTCTTT

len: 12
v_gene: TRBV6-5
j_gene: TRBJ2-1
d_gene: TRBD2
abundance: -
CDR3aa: CATSGRDNEQFF
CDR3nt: TGTGCCACCAGCGGGAGGGACAATGAGCAGTTCTTC

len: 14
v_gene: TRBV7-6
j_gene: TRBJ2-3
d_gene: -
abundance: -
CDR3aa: CASSLAGGTDTQYF
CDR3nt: TGTGCCAGCAGCTTAGCCGGAGGAACAGATACGCAGTATTTT

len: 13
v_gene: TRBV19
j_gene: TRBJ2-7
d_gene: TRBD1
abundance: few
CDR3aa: CASSRGQVYEQYF
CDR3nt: TGTGCCAGTAGTAGAGGACAGGTCTACGAGCAGTACTTC

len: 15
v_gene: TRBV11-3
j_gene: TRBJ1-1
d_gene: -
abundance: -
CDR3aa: CASSPLRAANTEAFF
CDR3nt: TGTGCCAGCAGCCCACTGAGGGCTGCTAACACTGAAGCTTTCTTT

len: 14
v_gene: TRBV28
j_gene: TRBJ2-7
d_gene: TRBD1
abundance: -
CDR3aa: CASSPVGTGHEQYF
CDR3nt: TGTGCCAGCAGCCCAGTCGGGACAGGGCACGAGCAGTACTTC

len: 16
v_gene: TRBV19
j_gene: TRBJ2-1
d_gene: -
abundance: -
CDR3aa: CASSIPTELTYNEQFF
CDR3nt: TGTGCCAGTAGTATCCCTACAGAATTAACATACAATGAGCAGTTCTTC

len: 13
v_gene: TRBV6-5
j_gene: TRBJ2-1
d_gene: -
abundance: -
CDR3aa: CASRASPYNEQFF
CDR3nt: TGTGCCAGCAGGGCTAGCCCGTACAATGAGCAGTTCTTC

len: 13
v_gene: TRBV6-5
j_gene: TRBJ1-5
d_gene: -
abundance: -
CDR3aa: CASSFTNEGAQHF
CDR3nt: TGTGCCAGCAGTTTTACGAACGAGGGAGCCCAGCATTTT

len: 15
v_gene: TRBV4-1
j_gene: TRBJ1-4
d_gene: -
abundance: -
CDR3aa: CASSRRGESNEKLFF
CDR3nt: TGCGCCAGCAGCCGTCGGGGGGAGAGTAATGAAAAACTGTTTTTT

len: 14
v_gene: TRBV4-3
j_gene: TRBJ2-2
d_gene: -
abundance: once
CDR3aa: CASSLLGGSGELFF
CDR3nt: TGCGCCAGCAGCCTCCTGGGAGGCAGCGGGGAGCTGTTTTTT

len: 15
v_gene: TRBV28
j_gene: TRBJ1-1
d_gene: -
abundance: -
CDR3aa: CASSLTEIMNTEAFF
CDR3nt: TGTGCCAGCAGTCTAACAGAAATAATGAACACTGAAGCTTTCTTT

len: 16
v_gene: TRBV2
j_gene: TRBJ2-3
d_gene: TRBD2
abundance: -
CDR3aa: CANQREGRSSTDTQYF
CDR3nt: TGTGCCAACCAGCGGGAGGGCCGATCTAGCACAGATACGCAGTATTTT

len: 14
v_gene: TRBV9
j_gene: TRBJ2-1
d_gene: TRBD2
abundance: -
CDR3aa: CASRPGLANNEQFF
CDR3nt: TGTGCCAGCAGACCGGGACTAGCGAATAATGAGCAGTTCTTC

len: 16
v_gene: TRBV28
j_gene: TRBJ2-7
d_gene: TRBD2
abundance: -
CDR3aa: CASSLKGSGRVHEQYF
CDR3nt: TGTGCCAGCAGTTTAAAGGGGAGCGGGAGGGTCCACGAGCAGTACTTC

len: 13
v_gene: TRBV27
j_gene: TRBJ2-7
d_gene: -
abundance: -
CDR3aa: CASSLAGINEQYF
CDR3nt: TGTGCCAGCAGTCTCGCAGGGATCAACGAGCAGTACTTC

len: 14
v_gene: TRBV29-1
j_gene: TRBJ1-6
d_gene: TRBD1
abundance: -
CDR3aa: CSVGTGGENSPLHF
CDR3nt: TGCAGCGTTGGAACAGGGGGCGAAAATTCACCCCTCCACTTT

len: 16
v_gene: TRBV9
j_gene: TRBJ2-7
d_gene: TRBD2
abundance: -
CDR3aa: CASSVGSGTSSYEQYF
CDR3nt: TGTGCCAGCAGCGTGGGTAGCGGGACTAGCTCCTACGAGCAGTACTTC